A selection of T cell receptor beta chains follows, all from one sample in a study of Ad26.COV2.S vaccination and SARS-CoV-2 variants. TCRdb's copy holds only in-frame clones and misses some; the assay was immunoSEQ multiplex PCR. The table shows about 450,000 clones, with 75% to 90% occurring only once. Sequenced material: peripheral blood, taken in a trial of Ad26.COV2.S vaccine versus placebo. All receptors derive from a person between 18 and 60 years old who received the Ad26.COV2.S COVID-19 vaccine or a placebo. The CDR3 runs from the conserved cysteine through the conserved F or W. The order of the fields is D gene, J gene, V gene, clone size, CDR3 protein, CDR3 DNA. A D gene is named only where the DNA matches it firmly. Where a row states a size, it is once, few, many or the class of an expanded clone; other rows omit it.

d_gene: NA; j_gene: TRBJ2-2; v_gene: TRBV10-3; abundance: NA; CDR3aa: CAIRSLVNTGELFF; CDR3nt: TGTGCCATCAGGAGTCTAGTAAACACCGGGGAGCTGTTTTTT
d_gene: NA; j_gene: TRBJ1-2; v_gene: TRBV18; abundance: once; CDR3aa: CASSTGGGDYGYTF; CDR3nt: TGTGCCAGCTCGACGGGCGGGGGAGACTATGGCTACACCTTC
d_gene: NA; j_gene: TRBJ2-4; v_gene: TRBV11-2; abundance: once; CDR3aa: CASSPGRAGGAAIQYF; CDR3nt: TGTGCCAGCAGCCCTGGGCGGGCTGGAGGTGCAGCGATTCAGTACTTC
d_gene: NA; j_gene: TRBJ1-1; v_gene: TRBV2; abundance: NA; CDR3aa: CASRFGTLNTEAFF; CDR3nt: TGTGCCAGCAGATTCGGGACCCTGAACACTGAAGCTTTCTTT
d_gene: NA; j_gene: TRBJ2-1; v_gene: TRBV6-6; abundance: NA; CDR3aa: CASSYSLPSSYNEQFF; CDR3nt: TGTGCCAGCAGTTACTCCCTTCCGAGCTCCTACAATGAGCAGTTCTTC
d_gene: NA; j_gene: TRBJ1-1; v_gene: TRBV7-9; abundance: NA; CDR3aa: CASSFFYREDTEAFF; CDR3nt: TGTGCCAGCAGCTTTTTTTACAGGGAAGACACTGAAGCTTTCTTT
d_gene: TRBD1; j_gene: TRBJ1-2; v_gene: TRBV5-1; abundance: NA; CDR3aa: CASSLSGQGADGYTF; CDR3nt: TGCGCCAGCAGCTTGTCGGGACAGGGGGCGGATGGCTACACCTTC
d_gene: TRBD1; j_gene: TRBJ1-2; v_gene: TRBV11-3; abundance: NA; CDR3aa: CASSLGGQGTNYGYTF; CDR3nt: TGTGCCAGCAGCTTAGGGGGACAGGGTACCAACTATGGCTACACCTTC
d_gene: NA; j_gene: TRBJ2-5; v_gene: TRBV3-1/TRBV3-2; abundance: NA; CDR3aa: CASSQDGETQYF; CDR3nt: TGTGCCAGCAGCCAAGATGGGGAGACCCAGTACTTC
d_gene: NA; j_gene: TRBJ2-3; v_gene: TRBV5-4; abundance: NA; CDR3aa: CASSFYSGTDTQYF; CDR3nt: TGTGCCAGCAGCTTCTACAGCGGAACAGATACGCAGTATTTT
d_gene: NA; j_gene: TRBJ1-3; v_gene: TRBV4-2; abundance: NA; CDR3aa: CASSHTDYSGAGNTIYF; CDR3nt: TGTGCCAGCAGCCATACCGACTACTCTGGGGCTGGAAACACCATATATTTT
d_gene: TRBD1; j_gene: TRBJ1-2; v_gene: TRBV24-1; abundance: NA; CDR3aa: CATSAPDRGDYGYTF; CDR3nt: TGTGCCACCAGTGCCCCGGACAGGGGGGACTATGGCTACACCTTC
d_gene: NA; j_gene: TRBJ1-2; v_gene: TRBV5-6; abundance: NA; CDR3aa: CASRVRGAIGYGYTF; CDR3nt: TGTGCCAGCAGAGTTAGAGGAGCCATTGGGTATGGCTACACCTTC
d_gene: NA; j_gene: TRBJ2-3; v_gene: TRBV6-4; abundance: NA; CDR3aa: CASRYPFLTDTQYF; CDR3nt: TGTGCCAGCAGGTATCCGTTTTTAACAGATACGCAGTATTTT
d_gene: NA; j_gene: TRBJ1-1; v_gene: TRBV7-2; abundance: NA; CDR3aa: CASSSDRNTEAFF; CDR3nt: TGTGCCAGCAGCTCTGACAGAAACACTGAAGCTTTCTTT
d_gene: NA; j_gene: TRBJ1-2; v_gene: TRBV6-5; abundance: once; CDR3aa: CASSYGTDRAGGYTF; CDR3nt: TGTGCCAGCAGTTACGGGACTGACCGCGCCGGGGGCTACACCTTC
d_gene: NA; j_gene: TRBJ2-2; v_gene: TRBV2; abundance: NA; CDR3aa: CASTNFRVVGELFF; CDR3nt: TGTGCCAGCACCAATTTCAGGGTCGTCGGGGAGCTGTTTTTT
d_gene: NA; j_gene: TRBJ1-1; v_gene: TRBV18; abundance: NA; CDR3aa: CASSRGRNTEAFF; CDR3nt: TGTGCCAGCTCACGGGGGAGAAACACTGAAGCTTTCTTT
d_gene: TRBD1; j_gene: TRBJ1-2; v_gene: TRBV5-4; abundance: once; CDR3aa: CASSGGQGLVGYTF; CDR3nt: TGTGCCAGCAGCGGAGGACAGGGCCTTGTTGGCTACACCTTC
d_gene: NA; j_gene: TRBJ1-2; v_gene: TRBV5-1; abundance: NA; CDR3aa: CASSRDVGWGYGYTF; CDR3nt: TGCGCCAGCAGCCGGGACGTCGGTTGGGGTTATGGCTACACCTTC
d_gene: NA; j_gene: TRBJ1-1; v_gene: TRBV30; abundance: NA; CDR3aa: CAWRRQGLATEAFF; CDR3nt: TGTGCCTGGAGGAGGCAGGGTCTAGCCACTGAAGCTTTCTTT
d_gene: NA; j_gene: TRBJ2-7; v_gene: TRBV5-1; abundance: once; CDR3aa: CASSLSVGAMADEQYF; CDR3nt: TGCGCCAGCAGCTTGTCAGTCGGCGCCATGGCGGACGAGCAGTACTTC
d_gene: TRBD1; j_gene: TRBJ1-1; v_gene: TRBV7-2; abundance: NA; CDR3aa: CASSPGGTGNTEAFF; CDR3nt: TGTGCCAGCAGCCCGGGGGGGACAGGGAACACTGAAGCTTTCTTT
d_gene: TRBD1; j_gene: TRBJ1-5; v_gene: TRBV7-8; abundance: NA; CDR3aa: CASSLEATGFYQPQHF; CDR3nt: TGTGCCAGCAGCTTAGAGGCGACAGGGTTTTATCAGCCCCAGCATTTT
d_gene: NA; j_gene: TRBJ2-3; v_gene: TRBV6-2/TRBV6-3; abundance: NA; CDR3aa: CASSDPSEWVADTQYF; CDR3nt: TGTGCCAGCAGTGATCCTAGCGAGTGGGTCGCAGATACGCAGTATTTT
d_gene: NA; j_gene: TRBJ1-4; v_gene: TRBV7-6; abundance: NA; CDR3aa: CASSLRATNEKLFF; CDR3nt: TGTGCCAGCAGCTTAAGAGCAACTAATGAAAAACTGTTTTTT
d_gene: NA; j_gene: TRBJ1-2; v_gene: TRBV10-3; abundance: NA; CDR3aa: CAIGGPVPSNYGYTF; CDR3nt: TGTGCCATCGGAGGGCCAGTCCCTTCTAACTATGGCTACACCTTC
d_gene: NA; j_gene: TRBJ1-1; v_gene: TRBV29-1; abundance: NA; CDR3aa: CSVEGSREAFF; CDR3nt: TGCAGCGTTGAAGGCAGCCGTGAGGCTTTCTTT
d_gene: NA; j_gene: TRBJ2-3; v_gene: TRBV4-1; abundance: NA; CDR3aa: CASSQEAGDTQYF; CDR3nt: TGCGCCAGCAGCCAAGAGGCTGGGGATACGCAGTATTTT
d_gene: TRBD1; j_gene: TRBJ1-2; v_gene: TRBV13; abundance: NA; CDR3aa: CASSRDSHYGYTF; CDR3nt: TGTGCCAGCAGCAGGGACAGCCACTATGGCTACACCTTC
d_gene: TRBD1; j_gene: TRBJ1-1; v_gene: TRBV2; abundance: NA; CDR3aa: CATSPGTGGTEAFF; CDR3nt: TGTGCCACCTCACCGGGGACAGGGGGCACTGAAGCTTTCTTT
d_gene: TRBD2; j_gene: TRBJ2-3; v_gene: TRBV24-1; abundance: NA; CDR3aa: CATSDPRTSGRDTQYF; CDR3nt: TGTGCCACCAGTGACCCTAGGACTAGCGGGAGGGATACGCAGTATTTT
d_gene: TRBD1; j_gene: TRBJ1-1; v_gene: TRBV29-1; abundance: NA; CDR3aa: CSGSPGGWTEAFF; CDR3nt: TGCAGCGGTTCCCCAGGGGGTTGGACTGAAGCTTTCTTT
d_gene: TRBD1; j_gene: TRBJ1-2; v_gene: TRBV7-9; abundance: once; CDR3aa: CASTTRDRGPSF; CDR3nt: TGTGCCAGCACCACCCGGGACAGGGGCCCTTCCTTC
d_gene: NA; j_gene: TRBJ2-1; v_gene: TRBV25-1; abundance: NA; CDR3aa: CASSGPSRGSYNEQFF; CDR3nt: TGTGCCAGCAGTGGTCCTTCAAGGGGCTCCTACAATGAGCAGTTCTTC
d_gene: TRBD1; j_gene: TRBJ2-7; v_gene: TRBV6-2/TRBV6-3; abundance: NA; CDR3aa: CASSALRDRESYEQYF; CDR3nt: TGTGCCAGCAGTGCCCTAAGGGACAGGGAGTCCTACGAGCAGTACTTC
d_gene: NA; j_gene: TRBJ2-2; v_gene: TRBV24-1; abundance: NA; CDR3aa: CATSDPTVPEAGELFF; CDR3nt: TGTGCCACCAGTGATCCCACGGTCCCCGAGGCCGGGGAGCTGTTTTTT
d_gene: NA; j_gene: TRBJ1-2; v_gene: TRBV18; abundance: NA; CDR3aa: CASSPIPVNYGYTF; CDR3nt: TGTGCCAGCTCACCAATCCCCGTTAACTATGGCTACACCTTC
d_gene: NA; j_gene: TRBJ1-1; v_gene: TRBV6-2/TRBV6-3; abundance: NA; CDR3aa: CASSYAGGDTEAFF; CDR3nt: TGTGCCAGCAGTTACGCAGGAGGAGATACTGAAGCTTTCTTT
d_gene: TRBD1; j_gene: TRBJ1-2; v_gene: TRBV2; abundance: NA; CDR3aa: CASRINPGQRYTF; CDR3nt: TGTGCCAGCAGAATAAATCCGGGACAGCGCTACACCTTC
d_gene: TRBD1; j_gene: TRBJ1-2; v_gene: TRBV11-3; abundance: NA; CDR3aa: CASSAGQGAAANYGYTF; CDR3nt: TGTGCCAGCAGCGCAGGACAGGGGGCGGCAGCTAACTATGGCTACACCTTC
d_gene: TRBD1; j_gene: TRBJ1-5; v_gene: TRBV27; abundance: NA; CDR3aa: CASSPDRDQPQHF; CDR3nt: TGTGCCAGCAGCCCCGACAGGGATCAGCCCCAGCATTTT
d_gene: NA; j_gene: TRBJ2-1; v_gene: TRBV4-3; abundance: NA; CDR3aa: CASSQNGGGDYNEQFF; CDR3nt: TGCGCCAGCAGCCAGAACGGGGGCGGAGACTACAATGAGCAGTTCTTC
d_gene: NA; j_gene: TRBJ2-6; v_gene: TRBV18; abundance: NA; CDR3aa: CASSPGVSGANVLTF; CDR3nt: TGTGCCAGCTCACCGGGGGTATCTGGGGCCAACGTCCTGACTTTC
d_gene: TRBD2; j_gene: TRBJ2-2; v_gene: TRBV9; abundance: NA; CDR3aa: CASSDLGLAGATGELFF; CDR3nt: TGTGCCAGCAGCGACCTGGGACTAGCGGGAGCCACCGGGGAGCTGTTTTTT
d_gene: NA; j_gene: TRBJ1-5; v_gene: TRBV6-4; abundance: NA; CDR3aa: CASSDSVTEKVYSNQPQHF; CDR3nt: TGTGCCAGCAGTGACTCTGTAACAGAAAAAGTTTATAGCAATCAGCCCCAGCATTTT
d_gene: TRBD2; j_gene: TRBJ2-3; v_gene: TRBV7-6; abundance: NA; CDR3aa: CASSVGKLAGGTDTQYF; CDR3nt: TGTGCCAGCAGCGTAGGGAAACTAGCGGGGGGGACAGATACGCAGTATTTT
d_gene: NA; j_gene: TRBJ2-7; v_gene: TRBV7-9; abundance: NA; CDR3aa: CASSFEGRAPYEQYF; CDR3nt: TGTGCCAGCAGCTTCGAGGGCAGGGCCCCCTACGAGCAGTACTTC
d_gene: TRBD2; j_gene: TRBJ2-1; v_gene: TRBV9; abundance: once; CDR3aa: CASSGAGGLGFNEQFF; CDR3nt: TGTGCCAGCAGCGGAGCGGGGGGGCTAGGATTCAATGAGCAGTTCTTC
d_gene: NA; j_gene: TRBJ1-1; v_gene: TRBV5-1; abundance: NA; CDR3aa: CASRSQWSTEAFF; CDR3nt: TGCGCCAGCAGGTCGCAGTGGAGCACTGAAGCTTTCTTT
d_gene: NA; j_gene: TRBJ1-3; v_gene: TRBV9; abundance: once; CDR3aa: CASSARVDRGPGNTIYF; CDR3nt: TGTGCCAGCAGCGCCAGGGTCGATAGGGGACCTGGAAACACCATATATTTT
d_gene: NA; j_gene: TRBJ1-5; v_gene: TRBV18; abundance: NA; CDR3aa: CASSPDRGSNNQPQHF; CDR3nt: TGTGCCAGCTCACCGGATCGGGGGAGTAACAATCAGCCCCAGCATTTT
d_gene: NA; j_gene: TRBJ2-7; v_gene: TRBV6-5; abundance: NA; CDR3aa: CASSYRGEQYF; CDR3nt: TGTGCCAGCAGTTACCGAGGGGAGCAGTACTTC
d_gene: NA; j_gene: TRBJ1-3; v_gene: TRBV6-5; abundance: NA; CDR3aa: CASSYDRDPGNTIYF; CDR3nt: TGTGCCAGCAGCTATGACAGAGACCCAGGAAACACCATATATTTT